The clone carrying this T cell receptor (beta chain) occurred many times. Its antigen is not known. Genomic DNA, serving as template, underwent TCR beta VDJ and CDR3 profiling. One entry per CDR3 protein results from TCRdb running MiXCR on the reads. The repertoire holds over 150,000 distinct CDR3 sequences, with approximately 52% as singletons. This CDR3 comprises 16 residues. Looked up from germline, CDR1 is LGHNA and CDR2 is YSLEER. V lost 0 bases and J 2 bases, leaving 14 bases between the germline ends. The source of the sample is a study of CD8+CD57+ T cells in acquired aplastic anemia. Study as a whole: Sorted CD4+ and CD8+ cells yielded DNA averaging around 3.2 ug.

Overall study findings and caveats: Between patients and controls, twenty-nine CD8+ CDR3 sequences were found in common. Patients showed no significant difference from controls in CD8+ Simpson's diversity.

The source material was sorted CD4+, CD8+, or CD8+CD57+ T cells (not recorded which) from PBMCs. This clonotype originated in a human donor in good health, serving as a control. The V gene is TRBV4-3, the J gene TRBJ2-7, with a possible D match to TRBD2 (5 bases). The CDR3 here is CASSQDTERVPYEQYF. The CDR3 DNA reads TGCGCCAGCAGCCAAGATACTGAGAGGGTCCCCTACGAGCAGTACTTC.